The sequence of this T cell receptor (beta chain) was determined in a study of cytomegalovirus exposure and HLA in healthy donors. Remarks on this clone: Its antigen is as yet unknown.

Findings and caveats of the study: Donors were assumed by presence/absence analyses to have roughly uniform sequencing depth.

The study ran its PCR with 60 Vbeta and 13 Jbeta primers. Profiling relied on immunoSEQ multiplex PCR, and the TCRdb table lists in-frame clones only, not all of them. In the table there are fewer than 200,000 clones, roughly 82% of which are singletons. Material for sequencing was PBMCs. This receptor was taken from a woman aged 50 to 65 in good health and CMV-seronegative.

This chain's CDR3 is CASSFFRGSGEKLFF. The CDR3 nucleotides are TGCGCCAGCAGCTTTTTCAGGGGATCGGGTGAAAAACTGTTTTTT. The chain carries TRBV5-1 and TRBJ1-4, with D perhaps matching TRBD1 (6 bases). The germline gives CDR1 SGHRS, CDR2 YFSETQ. V shed 2 bases and J shed 7 bases, with 15 bases lying between them. There are 15 residues in the CDR3. The variable domain in full, completed from reference TRBV5-1 and TRBJ1-4, reads KAGVTQTPRYLIKTRGQQVTLSCSPISGHRSVSWYQQTPGQGLQFLFEYFSETQRNKGNFPGRFSGRQFSNSRSEMNVSTLELGDSALYLCASSFFRGSGEKLFFGSGTQLSVL.